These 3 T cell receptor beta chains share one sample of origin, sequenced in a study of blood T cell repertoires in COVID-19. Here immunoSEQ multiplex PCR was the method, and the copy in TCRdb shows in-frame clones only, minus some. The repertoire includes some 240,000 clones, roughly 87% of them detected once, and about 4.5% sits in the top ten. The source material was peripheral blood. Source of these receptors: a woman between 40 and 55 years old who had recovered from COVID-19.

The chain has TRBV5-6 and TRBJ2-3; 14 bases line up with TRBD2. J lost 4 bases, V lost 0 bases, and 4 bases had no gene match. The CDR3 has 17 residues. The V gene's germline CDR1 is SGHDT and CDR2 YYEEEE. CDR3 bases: TGTGCCAGCAGCTTGGATGGACTAGCGGGAGGTTCAGATACGCAGTATTTT. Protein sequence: CASSLDGLAGGSDTQYF.

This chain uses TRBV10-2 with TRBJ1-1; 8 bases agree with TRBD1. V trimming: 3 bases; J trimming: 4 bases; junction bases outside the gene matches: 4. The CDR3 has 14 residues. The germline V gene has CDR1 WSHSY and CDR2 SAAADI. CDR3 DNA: TGCGCCAGCAGTGATCACAGGGGGAGCACTGAAGCTTTCTTT. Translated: CASSDHRGSTEAFF.

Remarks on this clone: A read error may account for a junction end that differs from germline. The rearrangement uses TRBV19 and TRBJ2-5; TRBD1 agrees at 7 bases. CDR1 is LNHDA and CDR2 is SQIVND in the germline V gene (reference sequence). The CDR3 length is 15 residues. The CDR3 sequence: CASSPIRGYGETRYF. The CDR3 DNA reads TGTGCCAGTAGTCCCATCAGGGGGTATGGGGAGACCCGGTACTTC.